These 32 T cell receptor beta chains originate from one sample sequenced in a study of beta chain features in type 1 diabetes. The study reverse transcribed the entire isolated RNA, so it sequenced expressed TCRB transcripts. The repertoire was sequenced with immunoSEQ multiplex PCR; TCRdb's copy has only in-frame clones and lacks some. The repertoire includes under 200,000 clones, 6.5% to 10% of them detected once, and around 0.5% sits in the top ten. Study-wide results and limits: All four CD4+ subsets of Type 1 diabetes patients contained TCRB CDR3s that were moderately but significantly shorter.

What these receptors recognize is not known. Sequenced input: central memory CD4+ T cells from blood. These receptors were collected from a woman aged 18-30 years with type 1 diabetes.

Comment on this clone: The identical CDR3 is also encoded by other nucleotide sequences in the sample. Here the CDR3 DNA reads TGCAGTGCTAGAGGCAGGAATGAGCAGTTCTTC. Translation: CSARGRNEQFF. The chain couples TRBV20-1 to TRBJ2-1, with no clear D. CDR1 and CDR2 (germline): DFQATT, SNEGSKA (reference sequence). The ends were cut back, 1 base at V and 7 bases at J, with 5 bases in the middle. The CDR3 is made up of 11 amino acids.

The V and J genes are TRBV5-1 and TRBJ2-2, with TRBD2 as a possible D gene (5 bases). The CDR3 extends over 15 amino acids. Germline CDR1 SGHRS, CDR2 YFSETQ. The V and J ends lost 6 bases and 5 bases respectively, with 17 bases between them. The CDR3: CASKRWAGGTGELFF. CDR3 in DNA: TGCGCCAGCAAACGTTGGGCAGGCGGGACCGGGGAGCTGTTTTTT.

The chain joins TRBV30 to TRBJ1-4, with 9 positions matching TRBD1. V shed 2 bases, J shed 7 bases, and the junction held 5 bases outside the gene matches. From germline, CDR1 is GTSNPN and CDR2 SVGIG (reference sequence). The CDR3 is 14 amino acids. This CDR3 reads CAWSRDRAGEKLFF. The CDR3 coding sequence is TGTGCCTGGAGTAGGGACAGGGCAGGTGAAAAACTGTTTTTT.

This clone has a count of ten or more. V gene TRBV23-1 combines with J gene TRBJ1-5, with unresolved D. TRBV23-1 is an open reading frame whose function is uncertain. The CDR3 extends over 14 amino acids. V dropped 0 bases and J dropped 5 bases, with 8 bases sitting between them. The CDR3 nucleotides are TGCGCCAGCAGTCAATCGGGAGCTCATCAGCCCCAGCATTTT. It codes for CASSQSGAHQPQHF.

This CDR3 is CASSVTGSNQPQHF. In nucleotides, the CDR3 is TGTGCCAGTAGTGTGACAGGGAGTAATCAGCCCCAGCATTTT. The genes are TRBV19 and TRBJ1-5; TRBD1 aligns across 7 bases. Trimming at V came to 5 bases and at J to 4 bases, leaving 5 bases not matched to a gene. This CDR3 spans 14 amino acids. Germline-derived CDR1 and CDR2 are LNHDA and SQIVND (reference sequence).

This clone was detected a few times. The rearrangement joins TRBV7-2 to TRBJ1-5, with 7 bases that match TRBD1. The CDR3 contains 12 residues. The germline V gene has CDR1 SGHTA and CDR2 FQGNSA. V lost 5 bases to trimming and J lost 15 bases; unmatched junction nucleotides: 10. For the CDR3, the DNA is TGTGCCAGCAGCGCCGACAGGGCCCCGTGGCATTTT. Amino acid sequence: CASSADRAPWHF.

This clone was detected only a few times. The genes are TRBV11-2 and TRBJ1-1, with D possibly matching TRBD1 (5 bases). The CDR3 spans 12 residues. Looked up from germline, CDR1 is SGHAT and CDR2 is FQNNGV. Trimming removed 1 base from V and 8 bases from J, with 8 bases in between. CDR3 coding DNA: TGTGCCAGCAGCTTAGGACAGATAGAAGCTTTCTTT. This sequence encodes CASSLGQIEAFF.

This clone was counted at least ten times. The chain recombines TRBV7-9 with TRBJ2-1, with 11 bases fitting TRBD2. Losses at the gene ends were 5 bases for V and 8 bases for J; bases not matched to a gene: 14. Germline CDR1 reads SEHNR; CDR2 reads FQNEAQ (reference sequence). The CDR3 runs to 17 residues. CDR3 nucleotide sequence: TGTGCCAGCAGCCCCCTACCCACTAGCGGGAGTAGGGATGAGCAGTTCTTC. It specifies CASSPLPTSGSRDEQFF.

V and J are TRBV10-3 and TRBJ2-3, with 7 bases matching TRBD2. CDR1 is ENHRY and CDR2 is SYGVKD in the germline V gene. Germline trimming cut 7 bases from V and 0 bases from J; bases unmatched to any gene: 4. This CDR3 has 14 residues. In nucleotides, the CDR3 is TGTGCCATCAACCCCGGGGGGAGCACAGATACGCAGTATTTT. It yields the protein CAINPGGSTDTQYF.

The chain combines TRBV4-1 with TRBJ1-2; D possibly corresponds to TRBD1 (6 bases). This CDR3 spans 15 amino acids. Germline CDR1 is MGHRA and CDR2 is YSYEKL. Trimming pared 0 bases from V and 4 bases from J, leaving 12 bases between. The CDR3 protein is CASSQDKDSRYGYTF. The CDR3 DNA is TGCGCCAGCAGCCAAGATAAGGACAGCCGCTATGGCTACACCTTC.

The chain uses TRBV7-2 and TRBJ1-2; perhaps TRBD1 as D (5 bases). This CDR3 contains 13 residues. Germline CDR1 reads SGHTA; CDR2 reads FQGNSA. V was cut by 2 bases and J by 3 bases, with 7 bases left in between. The CDR3 coding sequence is TGTGCCAGCAGCTTACAGGGTGACTATGGCTACACCTTC. This gives the protein CASSLQGDYGYTF. The complete variable domain, with remaining parts taken from reference TRBV7-2 and TRBJ1-2, reads GAGVSQSPSNKVTEKGKDVELRCDPISGHTALYWYRQSLGQGLEFLIYFQGNSAPDKSGLPSDRFSAERTGGSVSTLTIQRTQQEDSAVYLCASSLQGDYGYTFGSGTRLTVV.

The rearrangement links TRBV11-2 to TRBJ2-2; tentatively, D is TRBD1 (6 bases). The germline V gene has CDR1 SGHAT and CDR2 FQNNGV. The ends were cut back, 5 bases at V and 4 bases at J, with 17 bases in the middle. The CDR3 contains 16 residues. CDR3 DNA sequence: TGTGCCAGCAGCAGAGGAGGACAGTTGACCACCGGGGAGCTGTTTTTT. Protein: CASSRGGQLTTGELFF.

This clone has only a few counts. The chain combines TRBV27 with TRBJ2-7; D possibly corresponds to TRBD2 (6 bases). The CDR3 length is 12 residues. CDR1 is MNHEY, CDR2 SMNVEV, per germline (reference sequence). The V and J ends lost 3 bases and 12 bases respectively, with 15 bases between them. The CDR3 DNA sequence: TGTGCCAGCAGTTTCCGACAAGGGAGGCTGTACTTC. This translates into CASSFRQGRLYF.

This chain joins TRBV18 and TRBJ2-1, with no clear D. V was cut by 2 bases and J by 9 bases, with 8 bases left in between. CDR3 length: 12 amino acids. Germline CDR1 is KGHSH and CDR2 is LQKENI. CDR3 protein: CASSPEVGEQFF. CDR3 bases: TGTGCCAGCTCACCAGAGGTCGGTGAGCAGTTCTTC.

The chain uses TRBV29-1 and TRBJ2-2; 8 bases map to TRBD1. Germline assignment: CDR1 SQVTM and CDR2 ANQGSEA. CDR3 length: 14 amino acids. The J segment lost 0 bases and the V segment lost 6 bases, leaving 3 bases of the junction unmatched. CDR3 DNA: TGCAGCGTCCTACAGGGGGCGAACACCGGGGAGCTGTTTTTT. Its translation is CSVLQGANTGELFF.

This chain joins TRBV15 and TRBJ1-5, with D possibly TRBD1 on 5 matching bases. The CDR3 length is 17 residues. The germline V and J ends were trimmed by 4 bases and 2 bases, with 18 bases remaining between them. Per germline, CDR1 LNHNV and CDR2 YYDKDF (reference sequence). CDR3 nucleotides: TGTGCCACCAGCACGGGGGGGATGAGGGCAGGCAATCAGCCCCAGCATTTT. It yields the protein CATSTGGMRAGNQPQHF.

Note on this clone: One end of the junction is discordant with germline, which a read error may explain. The genes are TRBV29-1 and TRBJ2-2, with D perhaps matching TRBD1 (6 bases). Germline V CDR1 and CDR2: SQVTM, ANQGSEA. This CDR3 spans 16 amino acids. Written as DNA, the CDR3 is TGCAGCGTCGAAGCTGGACAGCGCGGTGGGACCGGGGAGCTGTTTTTT. Amino acids: CSVEAGQRGGTGELFF.

The chain combines TRBV2 with TRBJ2-5; D perhaps matches TRBD2 (5 bases). V lost 2 bases and J 4 bases, leaving 14 bases between the germline ends. The CDR3 covers 15 residues. CDR1 and CDR2 from the germline V gene are SNHLY and FYNNEI. In DNA, the CDR3 is TGTGCCAGCAGTGAAAGGGCGGCTAGCAGAGAGACCCAGTACTTC. Its protein is CASSERAASRETQYF.

This clone was seen more than once but under ten times. The V call is TRBV19, the J call TRBJ2-3, with 10 bases identical to TRBD2. The CDR3 is 20 amino acids. Germline loops: CDR1 LNHDA, CDR2 SQIVND (reference sequence). The junction had 15 bases not matched to a gene; V was cut back by 2 bases and J by 1 base. CDR3 in DNA: TGTGCCAGTAGTATAAGGCGTCAGCGGGAGGGCCTCCGGGGCACAGATACGCAGTATTTT. Protein sequence: CASSIRRQREGLRGTDTQYF.

The chain recombines TRBV18 with TRBJ2-7; D is uncertain. Per germline, CDR1 KGHSH and CDR2 LQKENI. CDR3 size: 12 residues. Trimming shortened V by 5 bases and J by 2 bases, and 7 bases separated the two germline ends. CDR3 coding DNA: TGTGCCAGCTCAAACGGAGCCTACGAGCAGTACTTC. It is translated as CASSNGAYEQYF.

The chain is built from TRBV5-1 and TRBJ1-2; D is unresolved. The CDR3 spans 12 residues. CDR1 and CDR2 from the germline V gene are SGHRS and YFSETQ. V lost 0 bases and J 8 bases, leaving 8 bases between the germline ends. This CDR3 is CASSLAGWGYTF. For the CDR3, the DNA is TGCGCCAGCAGCTTGGCGGGTTGGGGCTACACCTTC. Together with reference TRBV5-1 and TRBJ1-2, the CDR3 gives the full variable domain: KAGVTQTPRYLIKTRGQQVTLSCSPISGHRSVSWYQQTPGQGLQFLFEYFSETQRNKGNFPGRFSGRQFSNSRSEMNVSTLELGDSALYLCASSLAGWGYTFGSGTRLTVV.

This clone was found a few times. The rearrangement uses TRBV29-1 and TRBJ2-3; 12 bases match TRBD2. Germline lookup yields CDR1 SQVTM and CDR2 ANQGSEA. The CDR3 consists of 14 residues. V was pared by 7 bases and J by 6 bases, with 8 bases of the junction left unmatched. Here the CDR3 reads CSALLAGGSDTQYF. The CDR3 DNA reads TGCAGCGCACTGCTAGCGGGAGGGAGTGATACGCAGTATTTT.

This clone was observed a handful of times. V usage is TRBV11-1 and J usage is TRBJ2-7; D uncertain. The V and J ends lost 5 bases and 3 bases respectively, with 5 bases between them. CDR1 is SGHAT and CDR2 is FQDESV in the germline V gene (reference sequence). The CDR3 is 11 residues long. The CDR3 loop is CASSDNYEQYF. The CDR3 DNA reads as TGTGCCAGCAGCGACAACTACGAGCAGTACTTC.

Points on this clone: This sample also contains other DNA sequences that code for the same CDR3. This rearrangement joins TRBV7-9 to TRBJ2-7; 8 nucleotides agree with TRBD1. The CDR3 runs to 14 residues. Germline-derived CDR1 and CDR2 are SEHNR and FQNEAQ (reference sequence). Trimming removed 1 base from V and 3 bases from J; junction bases left unmatched: 2. The CDR3 DNA is TGTGCCAGCAGCTTAGGGACAGGGCGCTACGAGCAGTACTTC. Residues: CASSLGTGRYEQYF. The full variable domain, with the rest looked up from reference TRBV7-9 and TRBJ2-7, is DTGVSQNPRHKITKRGQNVTFRCDPISEHNRLYWYRQTLGQGPEFLTYFQNEAQLEKSRLLSDRFSAERPKGSFSTLEIQRTEQGDSAMYLCASSLGTGRYEQYFGPGTRLTVT.

The chain is built from TRBV29-1 and TRBJ2-5, with a possible D match to TRBD1 (6 bases). V was trimmed by 5 bases and J by 5 bases, leaving 12 bases between them. The CDR3 is 12 amino acids. Germline CDR1 and CDR2: SQVTM and ANQGSEA. The chain's CDR3 is CSVYYTGETQYF. The CDR3 nucleotides are TGCAGCGTTTACTATACAGGGGAGACCCAGTACTTC.

The chain recombines TRBV29-1 with TRBJ2-3, with TRBD2 matching over 9 bases. The CDR3 is made up of 14 amino acids. The trim removed 6 bases at V and 2 bases at J, leaving 6 bases unmatched. CDR1 is SQVTM, CDR2 ANQGSEA, per germline. The CDR3 bases are TGCAGCGTCTCCCTAGCGGGGTCCACAGATACGCAGTATTTT. This sequence encodes CSVSLAGSTDTQYF.

As regards this clone: Mismatch with germline at one junction end may stem from a read error. The chain links TRBV9 to TRBJ1-1; D ambiguous. The CDR3 sequence is 13 residues long. Germline assignment: CDR1 SGDLS and CDR2 YYNGEE. CDR3 sequence (DNA): TGTGCCAGCAGCGTAACAGAGAACCCTGAAGCTTTCTTT. Translation gives CASSVTENPEAFF.

This chain joins TRBV5-1 and TRBJ2-1; D gene ambiguous. The V end was cut by 0 bases, the J end by 7 bases, with 8 bases between. The CDR3 loop spans 13 amino acids. Germline V gene lookup returns CDR1 SGHRS and CDR2 YFSETQ. This CDR3 is CASSLAPVNEQFF. For the CDR3, the DNA is TGCGCCAGCAGCTTGGCCCCAGTGAATGAGCAGTTCTTC.

A few counts support this clone. This rearrangement joins TRBV5-6 to TRBJ2-7; D is perhaps TRBD2 (6 bases). Germline values: CDR1 SGHDT, CDR2 YYEEEE. The CDR3 has 16 residues. Trimming cost V 2 bases and J 0 bases, with 15 bases left between them. The DNA for the CDR3 is TGTGCCAGCAGCTTAGACGGGGCGGGGAGCTCCTACGAGCAGTACTTC. As protein: CASSLDGAGSSYEQYF. The full variable domain, in which reference TRBV5-6 and TRBJ2-7 provide the parts outside the CDR3, is DAGVTQSPTHLIKTRGQQVTLRCSPKSGHDTVSWYQQALGQGPQFIFQYYEEEERQRGNFPDRFSGHQFPNYSSELNVNALLLGDSALYLCASSLDGAGSSYEQYFGPGTRLTVT.

This clone has a count of ten or more. This chain links TRBV19 with TRBJ2-5, with 7 bases identical to TRBD1. Unmatched junction bases numbered 5, after V lost 4 bases and J lost 3 bases. Germline CDR1 reads LNHDA; CDR2 reads SQIVND (reference sequence). The CDR3 contains 14 residues. CDR3 residues: CASSTDRRKETQYF. As DNA, the CDR3 is TGTGCCAGTAGTACGGACAGGAGAAAAGAGACCCAGTACTTC.

This clone was counted a few times. The V gene is TRBV2, the J gene TRBJ2-2; 8 bases are shared with TRBD2. V lost 8 bases and J lost 5; bases outside the gene matches: 7. The CDR3 is 14 residues long. In germline, CDR1 is SNHLY, CDR2 FYNNEI. The CDR3 loop reads CASQSREGTGELFF. The CDR3 bases are TGTGCCAGCCAGAGCCGGGAGGGGACCGGGGAGCTGTTTTTT.

There are a few counts of this clone. The V and J genes are TRBV9 and TRBJ2-6; 7 bases are a match to TRBD2. The CDR3 is made up of 17 amino acids. Germline V lookup: CDR1 SGDLS, CDR2 YYNGEE. V lost 2 bases and J lost 0; bases outside the gene matches: 5. CDR3 nucleotide sequence: TGTGCCAGCAGCGTTACTAGCGTAACCTCTGGGGCCAACGTCCTGACTTTC. Translating it yields CASSVTSVTSGANVLTF.